This T cell receptor (beta chain) was found in a study of patients and donors after allogeneic stem cell transplantation. This clonotype turned up a few times. CDR3 length: 16 residues. The J segment lost 7 bases and the V segment lost 6 bases, leaving 10 bases of the junction unmatched. In germline, CDR1 is WNHNN, CDR2 SYGVQD (reference sequence). In TCRdb, the RT-PCR reads were re-called with MiXCR into one record per CDR3 protein. The table includes approximately 200,000 distinct CDR3 sequences, around 40% detected once. Sequencing input: blood, either unsorted or a sorted T cell fraction (not recorded which). The rearrangement uses TRBV10-1 and TRBJ2-1; 12 positions agree with TRBD1. This clonotype was sampled from a human donor who was either an allogeneic HSCT recipient or a stem cell or donor lymphocyte infusion donor (not recorded which). It is not recorded whose cells these are; they may come from a transplant donor. The CDR3 is CASSPSGQGALNEQFF. The CDR3 region has the DNA TGCGCCAGCAGCCCCTCGGGACAGGGGGCTTTAAATGAGCAGTTCTTC.